The 24 T cell receptor beta chains reported below all come from one sample, sequenced in a study of cytomegalovirus exposure and HLA in healthy donors. PCR employed 60 Vbeta and 13 Jbeta primers. Some clones are missing from TCRdb's copy, which holds only in-frame ones; the method was immunoSEQ multiplex PCR. The sample has 180,000 or so clones; 78% are singletons. Sequencing input: PBMCs. The receptors were gathered from a female donor in good health and CMV-seronegative.

The V call is TRBV18, the J call TRBJ2-1; 8 nucleotides align to TRBD2. Germline assignment: CDR1 KGHSH and CDR2 LQKENI. This CDR3 comprises 16 residues. J was trimmed by 8 bases and V by 1 base; bases with no gene match: 10. The CDR3 DNA reads TGTGCCAGCTCACCACGTCCGGGACTAGTTAGCGATGAGCAGTTCTTC. This translates into CASSPRPGLVSDEQFF.

The rearrangement uses TRBV11-3 and TRBJ2-7; 11 bases fit TRBD2. Germline lookup yields CDR1 SGHNT and CDR2 YENEEA. The ends lost 5 bases at V and 0 bases at J; junction bases unmatched: 6. The CDR3 spans 16 residues. CDR3 sequence: CASSPLAGVISYEQYF. The CDR3 nucleotides read TGTGCCAGCAGCCCACTAGCGGGGGTGATCTCCTACGAGCAGTACTTC.

The chain combines TRBV18 with TRBJ2-2, with D possibly being TRBD1 (5 bases). The V end was cut by 1 base, the J end by 6 bases, with 6 bases between. The CDR3 is made up of 13 amino acids. Per germline, CDR1 KGHSH and CDR2 LQKENI. The CDR3 coding sequence is TGTGCCAGCTCACCACAGGGGTCCGGGGAGCTGTTTTTT. Its protein product is CASSPQGSGELFF.

Only one count was recorded for this clone. The chain couples TRBV4-1 to TRBJ2-1; TRBD2 matches 10 bases. This CDR3 comprises 16 residues. Per the germline V gene, CDR1 is MGHRA and CDR2 is YSYEKL. The junction had 6 bases not matched to a gene; V was cut back by 3 bases and J by 4 bases. The DNA for the CDR3 is TGCGCCAGCAGCCAGGAAAATAGCGGGGGGTACAATGAGCAGTTCTTC. It is translated as CASSQENSGGYNEQFF.

This chain connects TRBV19 to TRBJ2-5, with D uncertain. Germline V gene lookup returns CDR1 LNHDA and CDR2 SQIVND (reference sequence). There are 11 residues in the CDR3. The V end lost 4 bases, the J end lost 4 bases, and 4 bases lay between the germline ends. The CDR3, as DNA: TGTGCCAGTAGTACGGGAGAGACCCAGTACTTC. It translates to CASSTGETQYF.

This chain connects TRBV2 to TRBJ1-4; unclear D gene. The CDR3 contains 11 residues. Germline V lookup: CDR1 SNHLY, CDR2 FYNNEI. V was cut by 7 bases and J by 5 bases, with 5 bases left in between. CDR3 sequence reads: CASTQNEKLFF. The CDR3 DNA reads TGTGCCAGCACCCAGAATGAAAAACTGTTTTTT. Drawing the rest from reference TRBV2 and TRBJ1-4, the complete variable domain is EPEVTQTPSHQVTQMGQEVILRCVPISNHLYFYWYRQILGQKVEFLVSFYNNEISEKSEIFDDQFSVERPDGSNFTLKIRSTKLEDSAMYFCASTQNEKLFFGSGTQLSVL.

The J gene is TRBJ2-3, the V gene TRBV6-1; D ambiguous. Germline lookup yields CDR1 MNHNS and CDR2 SASEGT. This CDR3 region has 11 residues. The V and J ends lost 4 bases and 4 bases respectively, with 3 bases between them. The CDR3: CASSAADTQYF. Here the CDR3 DNA reads TGTGCCAGCAGTGCAGCAGATACGCAGTATTTT.

The chain is built from TRBV27 and TRBJ2-7; D gene uncertain. Per germline, CDR1 MNHEY and CDR2 SMNVEV (reference sequence). The CDR3 consists of 14 residues. The ends were cut back, 2 bases at V and 4 bases at J, with 12 bases in the middle. CDR3 residues: CASSLNGRSYEQYF. The CDR3 DNA follows: TGTGCCAGCAGTTTAAACGGCAGGTCATACGAGCAGTACTTC.

This clone was detected a few times. V and J are TRBV2 and TRBJ2-1; D ambiguous. The germline gives CDR1 SNHLY, CDR2 FYNNEI. The CDR3 spans 14 residues. With 10 bases removed from V and 3 bases from J, the gap between germline ends came to 16 bases. CDR3 coding DNA: TGTGCCACCAACCTTAGTCCCTACTACAATGAGCAGTTCTTC. It encodes CATNLSPYYNEQFF.

V usage is TRBV7-9 and J usage is TRBJ1-1; possible D gene TRBD1, 6 bases. This CDR3 is 15 amino acids long. V lost 4 bases and J 0 bases, leaving 12 bases between the germline ends. Germline V gene data show CDR1 as SEHNR and CDR2 as FQNEAQ (reference sequence). The CDR3 nucleotides are TGTGCCAGCAGCTCATACAGGGACCTGAACACTGAAGCTTTCTTT. This sequence encodes CASSSYRDLNTEAFF.

The chain has TRBV6-1 and TRBJ2-5; no clear D. V lost 6 bases, J lost 7 bases, and 9 bases lay in between. This CDR3 contains 11 residues. CDR1 MNHNS and CDR2 SASEGT come from the germline V gene. CDR3 protein: CASRGLGTQYF. The CDR3 DNA sequence: TGTGCCAGCAGGGGCCTGGGGACCCAGTACTTC.

In its sample, this clone was seen a few times. The chain combines TRBV27 with TRBJ1-2, with 11 bases aligning to TRBD1. Unmatched junction bases numbered 6, after V lost 2 bases and J lost 4 bases. This CDR3 comprises 16 residues. Germline lookup yields CDR1 MNHEY and CDR2 SMNVEV (reference sequence). The CDR3 loop reads CASSLGQGAAVYGYTF. The CDR3 bases are TGTGCCAGCAGTTTAGGACAGGGGGCGGCCGTCTATGGCTACACCTTC.

V usage is TRBV4-1 and J usage is TRBJ1-2, with D possibly matching TRBD1 (5 bases). Germline CDR1 is MGHRA and CDR2 is YSYEKL. Trimming removed 1 base from V and 6 bases from J, with 15 bases in between. This CDR3 has 15 amino acids. CDR3 loop: CASSQAQAVIDGYTF. The DNA for the CDR3 is TGCGCCAGCAGCCAAGCACAGGCGGTGATCGATGGCTACACCTTC.

V gene TRBV18 combines with J gene TRBJ2-1, with D maybe TRBD2 (6 bases). The V end was cut by 0 bases, the J end by 9 bases, with 12 bases between. The CDR3 sequence is 14 residues long. CDR1 is KGHSH, CDR2 LQKENI, per germline. The CDR3 region is CASSPPGGVGEQFF. CDR3 sequence (DNA): TGTGCCAGCTCACCACCGGGGGGAGTTGGTGAGCAGTTCTTC.

This chain links TRBV4-3 with TRBJ1-3; D remains ambiguous. Trimming took off 1 base at V and 4 bases at J, with 11 bases between the two ends. Germline V gene data show CDR1 as LGHNA and CDR2 as YSLEER. CDR3 length equals 15 residues. CDR3 in amino acids: CASSQVGVFGNTIYF. Here the CDR3 DNA reads TGCGCCAGCAGCCAAGTCGGGGTATTCGGAAACACCATATATTTT.

CDR3 sequence reads: CASSLVGGGSGANVLTF. CDR3 nucleotide sequence: TGTGCCAGCAGCTTAGTAGGGGGCGGTTCTGGGGCCAACGTCCTGACTTTC. This sequence joins TRBV7-9 and TRBJ2-6; TRBD1 matches 7 bases. From germline, CDR1 is SEHNR and CDR2 FQNEAQ (reference sequence). The CDR3 sequence is 17 residues long. Trimming took 1 base from V and 1 from J; bases not matched to a gene: 4.

The rearrangement uses TRBV9 and TRBJ1-2; 12 bases are a match to TRBD1. CDR3 length equals 15 residues. The trim removed 2 bases at V and 4 bases at J, leaving 3 bases unmatched. Germline V gene lookup returns CDR1 SGDLS and CDR2 YYNGEE. The CDR3 bases are TGTGCCAGCAGCGTGACGGGACAGGGGGCCTATGGCTACACCTTC. This gives the protein CASSVTGQGAYGYTF.

This clone was found once. The V gene is TRBV5-1, the J gene TRBJ2-5, with D uncertain. The germline V gene encodes CDR1 SGHRS and CDR2 YFSETQ. The V gene lost 1 base and the J gene lost 4 bases, with 11 bases spanning the gap. The CDR3 contains 14 residues. In DNA form, the CDR3 reads TGCGCCAGCAGCTTGTGGTCCAGTGGAGAGACCCAGTACTTC. Translated: CASSLWSSGETQYF.

Here the CDR3 reads CAWSQGGGTEAFF. The CDR3 region has the DNA TGTGCCTGGAGCCAGGGAGGAGGGACTGAAGCTTTCTTT. This chain joins TRBV30 and TRBJ1-1, with a possible D match to TRBD1 (5 bases). Germline CDR1 is GTSNPN and CDR2 is SVGIG (reference sequence). This CDR3 has 13 amino acids. V lost 3 bases, J lost 5 bases, and 13 bases lay in between. Based on the CDR3 plus reference TRBV30 and TRBJ1-1, the full variable domain is SQTIHQWPATLVQPVGSPLSLECTVEGTSNPNLYWYRQAAGRGLQLLFYSVGIGQISSEVPQNLSASRPQDRQFILSSKKLLLSDSGFYLCAWSQGGGTEAFFGQGTRLTVV.

The V call is TRBV2, the J call TRBJ2-7; 9 bases line up with TRBD1. This CDR3 region has 15 residues. Germline CDR1 is SNHLY and CDR2 is FYNNEI. Trimming at V came to 8 bases and at J to 0 bases, leaving 8 bases not matched to a gene. The CDR3 loop is CASGYWTGDSYEQYF. Written as DNA, the CDR3 is TGTGCCAGCGGATACTGGACAGGGGACTCCTACGAGCAGTACTTC.

CDR3 DNA: TGTGCCAGCTCACCTTCCGGGACAGGCTACGAGCAGTACTTC. It yields the protein CASSPSGTGYEQYF. This chain joins TRBV18 and TRBJ2-7, with 8 nucleotides matching TRBD1. CDR1 and CDR2 from the germline V gene are KGHSH and LQKENI. This CDR3 comprises 14 residues. Trimming cost V 3 bases and J 3 bases; bases outside gene matches: 4.

The J gene is TRBJ2-1, the V gene TRBV7-6; tentative D call: TRBD2 (6 bases). The CDR3 spans 15 residues. The germline V and J ends were trimmed by 5 bases and 4 bases, with 15 bases remaining between them. CDR1 is SGHVS, CDR2 FNYEAQ, per germline. The CDR3: CASSPRGSIYNEQFF. In nucleotides, the CDR3 is TGTGCCAGCAGCCCTCGGGGGTCGATTTACAATGAGCAGTTCTTC.

This rearrangement joins TRBV7-9 to TRBJ2-5; D is possibly TRBD2 (6 bases). CDR1 SEHNR and CDR2 FQNEAQ come from the germline V gene (reference sequence). CDR3 length equals 14 residues. Trimming took off 3 bases at V and 1 base at J, with 9 bases between the two ends. The DNA of the CDR3 is TGTGCCAGCAGCTTTGGGGGACTCCAAGAGACCCAGTACTTC. It codes for CASSFGGLQETQYF.

V and J are TRBV19 and TRBJ2-6, with D possibly being TRBD1 (5 bases). Trimming removed 4 bases at V and 4 bases at J, with 20 bases between. Looked up from germline, CDR1 is LNHDA and CDR2 is SQIVND (reference sequence). The CDR3 runs 18 residues. The CDR3 sequence is CASSTLPRVMSGANVLTF. The CDR3 nucleotides read TGTGCCAGTAGTACCCTTCCCAGGGTTATGTCGGGGGCCAACGTCCTGACTTTC. Filled out from reference TRBV19 and TRBJ2-6, the complete variable domain reads DGGITQSPKYLFRKEGQNVTLSCEQNLNHDAMYWYRQDPGQGLRLIYYSQIVNDFQKGDIAEGYSVSREKKESFPLTVTSAQKNPTAFYLCASSTLPRVMSGANVLTFGAGSRLTVL.